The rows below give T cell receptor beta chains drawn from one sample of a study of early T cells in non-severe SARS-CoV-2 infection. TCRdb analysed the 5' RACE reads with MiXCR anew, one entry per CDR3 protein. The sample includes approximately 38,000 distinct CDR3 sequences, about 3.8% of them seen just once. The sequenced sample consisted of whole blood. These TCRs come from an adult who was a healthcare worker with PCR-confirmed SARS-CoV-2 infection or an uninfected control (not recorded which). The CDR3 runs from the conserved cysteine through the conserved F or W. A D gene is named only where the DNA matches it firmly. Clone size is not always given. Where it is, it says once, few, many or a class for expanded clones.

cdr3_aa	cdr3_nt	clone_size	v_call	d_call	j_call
CASSRVAGGHLGEQYF	TGTGCCAGCAGTCGCGTAGCGGGAGGACATCTAGGGGAGCAGTACTTC	many	TRBV6-4	TRBD2	TRBJ2-7
CASGLSRESTDTQYF	TGTGCTAGTGGTTTGAGCCGGGAGAGCACAGATACGCAGTATTTT	many	TRBV12-5	NA	TRBJ2-3
CASSRDLNEQFF	TGTGCCAGCAGCAGGGACTTGAATGAGCAGTTCTTC	many	TRBV21-1	NA	TRBJ2-1
CASTRERRRTEAFF	TGTGCCAGCACCCGTGAACGGAGAAGGACTGAAGCTTTCTTT	few	TRBV5-6	NA	TRBJ1-1
CASSETGMGGNEKLFF	TGTGCCAGCAGCGAGACAGGGATGGGAGGCAACGAAAAACTGTTTTTT	NA	TRBV28	TRBD1	TRBJ1-4
CASSRTRGGSIGANVLTF	TGTGCCAGCAGCCGGACGAGGGGCGGTAGTATTGGGGCCAACGTCCTGACTTTC	many	TRBV27	NA	TRBJ2-6
CASTLGTGGVQPQHF	TGTGCCAGCACCCTGGGGACAGGGGGGGTTCAGCCCCAGCATTTT	many	TRBV28	TRBD1	TRBJ1-5
CASSLLRGPYNEQFF	TGTGCCAGCAGTTTGCTAAGGGGACCCTACAATGAGCAGTTCTTC	many	TRBV12-3/TRBV12-4	NA	TRBJ2-1
CASSPPGRRNTGELFF	TGTGCCAGCAGCCCTCCGGGACGCAGGAACACCGGGGAGCTGTTTTTT	many	TRBV11-2	NA	TRBJ2-2
CSARMTDFVPSPLHF	TGCAGTGCTCGTATGACGGACTTTGTTCCATCACCCCTCCACTTT	many	TRBV20-1	NA	TRBJ1-6
CASSPGDWGFF	TGTGCCAGCAGTCCGGGGGATTGGGGGTTCTTC	many	TRBV6-6	NA	TRBJ2-1
CASSLVVGKVEAFF	TGTGCCAGCAGCCTCGTCGTAGGGAAGGTTGAAGCTTTCTTT	many	TRBV7-9	NA	TRBJ1-1
CASRGRDRASSGNTIYF	TGTGCCAGCAGGGGCCGGGACAGGGCCAGCTCTGGAAACACCATATATTTT	NA	TRBV6-1	TRBD1	TRBJ1-3
CASSLSYRNTEAFF	TGTGCCAGCAGTTTGTCTTACCGTAACACTGAAGCTTTCTTT	NA	TRBV6-5	NA	TRBJ1-1
CASSLGDDGVLKTQYF	TGTGCCAGCAGCTTAGGTGATGACGGCGTCCTGAAGACCCAGTACTTC	many	TRBV7-9	NA	TRBJ2-5
CASGNSYEQYF	TGTGCCAGCGGGAATAGCTACGAGCAGTACTTC	many	TRBV28	NA	TRBJ2-7
CASTVDGSNTEAFF	TGTGCCAGTACCGTCGACGGCTCGAACACTGAAGCTTTCTTT	many	TRBV19	NA	TRBJ1-1
CASSLTSGEGTDTQYF	TGTGCCAGCAGCTTAACCTCGGGGGAGGGCACAGATACGCAGTATTTT	NA	TRBV7-2	NA	TRBJ2-3
CASSSWGTGYDEQYF	TGTGCCAGCAGCTCCTGGGGGACAGGGTACGACGAGCAGTACTTC	NA	TRBV6-6	TRBD1	TRBJ2-7
CASSLQGPNTGELFF	TGTGCCAGCAGCTTACAGGGGCCGAACACCGGGGAGCTGTTTTTT	many	TRBV11-2	NA	TRBJ2-2
CASRDSGGQETQYF	TGTGCCAGCAGAGATAGCGGGGGCCAAGAGACCCAGTACTTC	many	TRBV6-2/TRBV6-3	TRBD2	TRBJ2-5
CASSRGSYEQYF	TGTGCCAGCAGTCGAGGATCCTACGAGCAGTACTTC	many	TRBV12-3/TRBV12-4	NA	TRBJ2-7
CASSLDRPGTATNEQFF	TGTGCCAGCAGCTTAGATCGCCCCGGGACTGCAACGAATGAGCAGTTCTTC	many	TRBV7-6	NA	TRBJ2-1
CASSPSASQRFTEAFF	TGTGCCAGCTCACCAAGTGCCAGCCAACGGTTCACTGAAGCTTTCTTT	many	TRBV18	NA	TRBJ1-1
CASSIAGSDTQYF	TGTGCCAGTAGTATAGCGGGGAGTGATACGCAGTATTTT	few	TRBV19	NA	TRBJ2-3
CASSRGDFSGNTIYF	TGTGCCAGCAGTCGCGGAGATTTCTCTGGAAACACCATATATTTT	many	TRBV28	NA	TRBJ1-3
CASSVGLLETQYF	TGTGCCAGCAGCGTAGGACTTTTAGAGACCCAGTACTTC	NA	TRBV9	NA	TRBJ2-5
CASSTGQLNTEAFF	TGTGCCAGCTCTACGGGGCAGTTGAACACTGAAGCTTTCTTT	many	TRBV3-1	NA	TRBJ1-1
CAAEGPGTDTQYF	TGTGCAGCTGAGGGCCCGGGCACAGATACGCAGTATTTT	many	TRBV6-5	NA	TRBJ2-3
CASSVGQGQGSPLHF	TGTGCCAGCAGCGTCGGACAGGGGCAAGGATCACCCCTCCACTTT	NA	TRBV9	TRBD1	TRBJ1-6
CASSGPGTSIAPSSYEQYF	TGTGCCAGCAGCGGACCCGGGACTAGCATAGCTCCCTCCTCCTACGAGCAGTACTTC	few	TRBV21-1	NA	TRBJ2-7
CASSPHLAGVKGEQYF	TGTGCCAGCAGCCCCCACCTGGCAGGGGTAAAGGGCGAGCAGTACTTC	few	TRBV7-3	NA	TRBJ2-7
CASSEGTGSEKLFF	TGTGCCAGCAGTGAAGGGACAGGGAGTGAAAAACTGTTTTTT	many	TRBV6-1	TRBD1	TRBJ1-4
CASSVAGTGDYNEQFF	TGTGCCAGCAGCGTAGCGGGGACAGGGGACTACAATGAGCAGTTCTTC	many	TRBV9	TRBD1	TRBJ2-1
CASSPTGDEAFF	TGTGCCAGCAGCCCCACAGGGGATGAAGCTTTCTTT	many	TRBV3-1	TRBD1	TRBJ1-1
CASSLQTGANEKLFF	TGTGCCAGCAGCCTCCAGACAGGAGCTAATGAAAAACTGTTTTTT	many	TRBV12-3/TRBV12-4	NA	TRBJ1-4
CASSRSPGQGPNEQFF	TGTGCCAGCAGCAGGTCTCCGGGACAGGGACCCAATGAGCAGTTCTTC	few	TRBV21-1	NA	TRBJ2-1
CASSIQGANTGELFF	TGTGCCAGTAGTATACAGGGCGCGAACACCGGGGAGCTGTTTTTT	many	TRBV19	NA	TRBJ2-2
CASSWGGGLYEQYF	TGTGCCAGCAGTTGGGGCGGGGGCCTTTACGAGCAGTACTTC	many	TRBV6-5	NA	TRBJ2-7
CSARSRVAGGPTSYNEQFF	TGCAGTGCTAGGTCCCGTGTGGCGGGGGGGCCGACCTCCTACAATGAGCAGTTCTTC	many	TRBV20-1	TRBD2	TRBJ2-1
CSARDIEEVGGYTF	TGCAGTGCTAGAGATATAGAGGAAGTTGGTGGCTACACCTTC	many	TRBV20-1	NA	TRBJ1-2
CASRRSTSGQETQYF	TGTGCCAGCAGAAGAAGTACTAGCGGTCAAGAGACCCAGTACTTC	few	TRBV11-2	TRBD2	TRBJ2-5
CATGGGGYEQYF	TGTGCCACAGGGGGAGGAGGCTACGAGCAGTACTTC	many	TRBV10-3	NA	TRBJ2-7
CSAADRSTPLHF	TGCAGTGCCGCAGACAGAAGTACACCCCTCCACTTT	many	TRBV20-1	NA	TRBJ1-6
CSATETLADEQFF	TGCAGTGCTACGGAAACCTTAGCGGACGAGCAGTTCTTC	NA	TRBV20-1	NA	TRBJ2-1
CASSPLQGGTGELFF	TGTGCCAGCTCACCACTACAAGGAGGGACCGGGGAGCTGTTTTTT	many	TRBV18	NA	TRBJ2-2
CAGRTSGADEQFF	TGTGCCGGAAGGACTAGCGGGGCTGATGAGCAGTTCTTC	many	TRBV6-1	TRBD2	TRBJ2-1
CAISRILLAAQETQYF	TGTGCCATCAGTCGGATTTTACTAGCGGCCCAAGAGACCCAGTACTTC	many	TRBV10-3	TRBD2	TRBJ2-5
CASSVPVRRGSSYEQYF	TGTGCCAGCAGCGTACCGGTCCGCCGGGGGAGCTCCTACGAGCAGTACTTC	many	TRBV9	NA	TRBJ2-7
CASSLSGYGYTF	TGTGCCAGCAGCTTAAGCGGCTATGGCTACACCTTC	many	TRBV7-9	NA	TRBJ1-2
CSVGGGSLYEQYF	TGCAGCGTTGGAGGGGGCAGTCTCTACGAGCAGTACTTC	many	TRBV29-1	TRBD1	TRBJ2-7
CASSSRDTYEKLFF	TGTGCCAGCTCATCCCGGGACACTTATGAAAAACTGTTTTTT	many	TRBV18	NA	TRBJ1-4
CASSVDLRGSYNEQFF	TGTGCCAGCAGCGTAGATCTGCGGGGCTCCTACAATGAGCAGTTCTTC	many	TRBV9	NA	TRBJ2-1
CASSPAGETGELFF	TGTGCTAGCAGCCCAGCAGGGGAAACCGGGGAGCTGTTTTTT	many	TRBV7-7	NA	TRBJ2-2